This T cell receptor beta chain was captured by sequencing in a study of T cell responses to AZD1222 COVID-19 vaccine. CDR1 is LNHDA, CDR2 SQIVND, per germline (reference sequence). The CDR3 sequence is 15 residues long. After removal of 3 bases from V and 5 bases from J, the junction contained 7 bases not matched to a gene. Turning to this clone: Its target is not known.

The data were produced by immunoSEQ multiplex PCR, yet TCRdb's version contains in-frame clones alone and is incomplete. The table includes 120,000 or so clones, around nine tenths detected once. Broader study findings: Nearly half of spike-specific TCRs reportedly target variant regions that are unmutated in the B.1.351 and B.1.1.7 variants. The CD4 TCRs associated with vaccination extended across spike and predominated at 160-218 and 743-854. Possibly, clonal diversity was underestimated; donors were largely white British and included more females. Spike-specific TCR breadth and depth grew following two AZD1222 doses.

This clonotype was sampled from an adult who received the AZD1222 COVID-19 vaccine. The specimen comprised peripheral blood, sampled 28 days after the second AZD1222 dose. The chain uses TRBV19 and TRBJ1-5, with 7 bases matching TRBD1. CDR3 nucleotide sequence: TGTGCCAGTAGTATGCCAATACAGGGGCATCAGCCCCAGCATTTT. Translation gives CASSMPIQGHQPQHF.